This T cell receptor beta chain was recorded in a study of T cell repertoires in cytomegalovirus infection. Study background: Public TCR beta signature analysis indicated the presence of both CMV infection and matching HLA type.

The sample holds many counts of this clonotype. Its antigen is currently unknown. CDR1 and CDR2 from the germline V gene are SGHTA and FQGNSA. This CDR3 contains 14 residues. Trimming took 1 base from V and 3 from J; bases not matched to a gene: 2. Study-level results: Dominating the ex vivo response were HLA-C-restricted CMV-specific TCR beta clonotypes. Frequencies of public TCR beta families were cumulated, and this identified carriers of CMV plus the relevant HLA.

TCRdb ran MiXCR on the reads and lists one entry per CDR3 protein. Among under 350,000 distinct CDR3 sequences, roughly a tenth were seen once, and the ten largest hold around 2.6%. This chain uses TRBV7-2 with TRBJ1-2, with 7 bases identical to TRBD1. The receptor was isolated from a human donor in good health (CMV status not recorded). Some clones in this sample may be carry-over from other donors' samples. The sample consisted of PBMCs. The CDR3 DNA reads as TGTGCCAGCAGCTTAGGACAGGGTCACTATGGCTACACCTTC. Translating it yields CASSLGQGHYGYTF.